The subject of this entry is one T cell receptor beta chain. The antigen remains undetermined. Trimming shortened V by 3 bases and J by 2 bases, and 18 bases separated the two germline ends. This CDR3 region has 16 residues. CDR1 and CDR2 (germline): DFQATT, SNEGSKA (reference sequence). Preparation of the TCRbeta library involved a method that used unique molecular identifiers. TCRdb reanalysed the PCR reads using MiXCR and keeps one entry per CDR3 protein. The repertoire includes about 580,000 distinct CDR3 sequences, 23% of them detected once, and 13% to 15% sits in the top ten. This entry is derived from a study of T-cell reconstitution after alpha-beta-depleted transplantation in children. Study results and caveats: Some patients showed high day-60 TCRbeta diversity, which derived from surviving recipient T cells and thymic progenitors. As was reported, about two months after transplant, alpha-beta T cells came from several hundred expanded graft clones. It was newly produced T cells that mostly accounted for T-cell counts and diversity one year after transplant.

The chain recombines TRBV20-1 with TRBJ2-3; weak D call: TRBD2 (7 bases). This material consisted of PBMCs, mostly from graft donor cells, taken 360 days after TCRalphabeta/CD19-depleted stem cell transplant. The sequence was obtained from a boy under two years old who had a stem cell transplant for acute myeloid leukemia, so the T cells may come from the graft donor. CDR3 nucleotide sequence: TGCAGTGCTAGTTACCTTGGGGGGGCGTCCACAGATACGCAGTATTTT. Protein sequence: CSASYLGGASTDTQYF.